This TCR beta chain appears in the sequencing data of a study of blood T cell repertoires in COVID-19. The wider study: Samples came from the United States, Italy and Spain, spanning acute and convalescent COVID-19.

The germline V gene has CDR1 LNHDA and CDR2 SQIVND (reference sequence). Trimming cost V 3 bases and J 0 bases, with 12 bases left between them. The CDR3 extends over 16 amino acids. Authors' processing steps: Reference gene primer amplification gave estimated nucleated cell counts. Clones were sequenced by immunoSEQ multiplex PCR, and TCRdb holds only the in-frame ones, with some missing. The V and J calls and clone size were taken over from that table, and D and trimming were inferred from the DNA. The sample carries 50,000 to 60,000 clones, roughly 86% recorded once. The chain carries TRBV19 and TRBJ1-3; weak D call: TRBD1 (5 bases). Material for sequencing was peripheral blood. This receptor was obtained from a human donor with active COVID-19. The donor label of this sample is uncertain. The CDR3 DNA sequence: TGTGCCAGTAGTATCTCGGGGGGACGCTCTGGAAACACCATATATTTT. This translates into CASSISGGRSGNTIYF.